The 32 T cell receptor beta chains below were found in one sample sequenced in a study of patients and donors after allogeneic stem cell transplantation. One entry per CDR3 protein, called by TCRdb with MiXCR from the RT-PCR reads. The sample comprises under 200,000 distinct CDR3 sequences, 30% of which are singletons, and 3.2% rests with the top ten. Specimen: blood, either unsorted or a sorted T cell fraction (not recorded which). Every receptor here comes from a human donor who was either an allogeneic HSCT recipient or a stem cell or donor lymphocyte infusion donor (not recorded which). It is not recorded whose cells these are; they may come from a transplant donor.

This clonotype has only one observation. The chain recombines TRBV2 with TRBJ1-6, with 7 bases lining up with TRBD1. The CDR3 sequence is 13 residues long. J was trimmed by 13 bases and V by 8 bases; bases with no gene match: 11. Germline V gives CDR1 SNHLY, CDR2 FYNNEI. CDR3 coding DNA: TGTGCCAGCTCCCGGGACAGCCGGACCCCCCTCCACTTT. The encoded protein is CASSRDSRTPLHF.

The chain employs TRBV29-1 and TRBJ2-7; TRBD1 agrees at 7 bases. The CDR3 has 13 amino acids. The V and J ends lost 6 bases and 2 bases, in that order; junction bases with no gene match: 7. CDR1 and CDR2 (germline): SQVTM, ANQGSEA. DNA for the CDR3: TGCAGCGTGGGGACCGACAGGGCCTACGAGCAGTACTTC. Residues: CSVGTDRAYEQYF.

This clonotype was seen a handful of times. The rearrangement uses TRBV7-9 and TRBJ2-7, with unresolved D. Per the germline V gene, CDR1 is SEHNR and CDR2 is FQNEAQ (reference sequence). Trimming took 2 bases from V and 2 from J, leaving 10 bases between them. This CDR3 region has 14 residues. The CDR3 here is CASSLSWVPYEQYF. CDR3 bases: TGTGCCAGCAGCTTATCCTGGGTTCCCTACGAGCAGTACTTC.

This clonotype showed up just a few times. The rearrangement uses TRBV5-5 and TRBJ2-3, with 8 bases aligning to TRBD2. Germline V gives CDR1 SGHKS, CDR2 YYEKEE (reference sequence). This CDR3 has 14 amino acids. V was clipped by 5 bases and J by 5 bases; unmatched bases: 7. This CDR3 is CASRGTRRGDTQYF. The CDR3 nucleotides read TGTGCCAGCAGAGGGACTAGGAGGGGAGATACGCAGTATTTT.

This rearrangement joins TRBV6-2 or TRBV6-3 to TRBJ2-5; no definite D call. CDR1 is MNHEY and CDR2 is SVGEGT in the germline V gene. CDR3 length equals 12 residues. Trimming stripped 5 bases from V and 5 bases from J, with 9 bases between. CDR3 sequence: CASSPFLETQYF. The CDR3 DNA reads TGTGCCAGCAGTCCCTTCTTGGAGACCCAGTACTTC.

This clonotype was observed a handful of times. Here the CDR3 DNA reads TGCGCCAGCGGTCGGAGCTCCTACGAGCAGTACTTC. Amino acids: CASGRSSYEQYF. The chain combines TRBV5-1 with TRBJ2-7, with no clear D. Germline V gene lookup returns CDR1 SGHRS and CDR2 YFSETQ. This CDR3 is built from 12 residues. Deletions cut 7 bases from V and 0 bases from J, with 8 bases between.

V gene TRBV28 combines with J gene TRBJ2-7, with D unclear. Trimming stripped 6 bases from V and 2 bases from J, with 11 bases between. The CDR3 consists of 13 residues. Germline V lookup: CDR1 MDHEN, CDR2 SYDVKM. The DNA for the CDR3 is TGTGCCAGCAGCCTTTCTAGAGCCTACGAGCAGTACTTC. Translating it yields CASSLSRAYEQYF.

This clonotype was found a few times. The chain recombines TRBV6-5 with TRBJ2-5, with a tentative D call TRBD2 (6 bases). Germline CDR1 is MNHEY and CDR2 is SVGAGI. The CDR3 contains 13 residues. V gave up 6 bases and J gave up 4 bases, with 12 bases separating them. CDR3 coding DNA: TGTGCCAGCAGCATGACTAGGCGAGAGACCCAGTACTTC. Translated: CASSMTRRETQYF.

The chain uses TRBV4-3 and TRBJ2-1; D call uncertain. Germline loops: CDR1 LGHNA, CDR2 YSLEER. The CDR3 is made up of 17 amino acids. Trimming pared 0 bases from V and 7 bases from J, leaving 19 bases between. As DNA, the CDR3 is TGCGCCAGCAGCCAAGAGTTTAGACGCCCCCCCGGTAATGAGCAGTTCTTC. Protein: CASSQEFRRPPGNEQFF.

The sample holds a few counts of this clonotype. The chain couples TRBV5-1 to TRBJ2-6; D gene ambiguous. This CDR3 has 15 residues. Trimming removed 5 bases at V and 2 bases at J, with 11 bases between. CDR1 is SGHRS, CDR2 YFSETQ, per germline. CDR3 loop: CASRLLGTGANVLTF. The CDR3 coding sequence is TGCGCCAGCAGATTGTTGGGGACTGGGGCCAACGTCCTGACTTTC.

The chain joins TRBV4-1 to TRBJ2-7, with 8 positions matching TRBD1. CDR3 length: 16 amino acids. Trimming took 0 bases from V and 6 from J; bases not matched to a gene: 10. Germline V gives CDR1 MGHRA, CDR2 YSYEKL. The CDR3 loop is CASSQDHGQGVSEQYF. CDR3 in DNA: TGCGCCAGCAGCCAAGATCACGGACAGGGAGTCTCCGAGCAGTACTTC.

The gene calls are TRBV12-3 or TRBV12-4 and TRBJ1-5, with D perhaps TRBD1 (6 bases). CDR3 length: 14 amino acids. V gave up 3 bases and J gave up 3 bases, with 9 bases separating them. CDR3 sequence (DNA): TGTGCCAGCAGTTTCGGACAGTTCAATCAGCCCCAGCATTTT. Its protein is CASSFGQFNQPQHF.

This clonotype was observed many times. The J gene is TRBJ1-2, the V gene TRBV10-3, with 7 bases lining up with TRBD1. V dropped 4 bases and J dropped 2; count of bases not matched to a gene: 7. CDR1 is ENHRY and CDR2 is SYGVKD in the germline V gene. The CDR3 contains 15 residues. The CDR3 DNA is TGTGCCATCAGTGCTCCGGGACAGCCGAACTATGGCTACACCTTC. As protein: CAISAPGQPNYGYTF.

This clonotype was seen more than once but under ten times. As DNA, the CDR3 is TGTGCCAGCAGCTTGTCTATCGCCGAGCAGTACTTC. This translates into CASSLSIAEQYF. This chain connects TRBV5-5 to TRBJ2-7; D is unresolved. This CDR3 is built from 12 residues. Trimming removed 1 base at V and 6 bases at J, with 8 bases between. In germline, CDR1 is SGHKS, CDR2 YYEKEE (reference sequence). The full variable domain, completed using reference TRBV5-5 and TRBJ2-7, is DAGVTQSPTHLIKTRGQQVTLRCSPISGHKSVSWYQQVLGQGPQFIFQYYEKEERGRGNFPDRFSARQFPNYSSELNVNALLLGDSALYLCASSLSIAEQYFGPGTRLTVT.

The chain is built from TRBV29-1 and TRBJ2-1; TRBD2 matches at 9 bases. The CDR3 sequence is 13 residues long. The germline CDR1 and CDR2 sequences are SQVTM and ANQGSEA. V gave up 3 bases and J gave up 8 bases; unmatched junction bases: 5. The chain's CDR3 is CSVEVAGVYEQFF. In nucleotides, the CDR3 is TGCAGCGTTGAGGTAGCGGGAGTGTATGAGCAGTTCTTC.

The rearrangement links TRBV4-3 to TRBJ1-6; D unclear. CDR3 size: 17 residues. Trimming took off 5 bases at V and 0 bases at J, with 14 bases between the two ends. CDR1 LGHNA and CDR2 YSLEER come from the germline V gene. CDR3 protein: CASSERVVSSYNSPLHF. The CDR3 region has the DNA TGCGCCAGCAGCGAAAGGGTAGTGAGCTCCTATAATTCACCCCTCCACTTT.

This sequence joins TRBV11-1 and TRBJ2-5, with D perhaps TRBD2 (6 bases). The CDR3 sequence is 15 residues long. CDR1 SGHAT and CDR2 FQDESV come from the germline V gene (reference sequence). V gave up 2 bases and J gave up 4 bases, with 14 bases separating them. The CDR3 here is CASSLFSGEAETQYF. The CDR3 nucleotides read TGTGCCAGCAGCTTATTCTCGGGGGAGGCAGAGACCCAGTACTTC.

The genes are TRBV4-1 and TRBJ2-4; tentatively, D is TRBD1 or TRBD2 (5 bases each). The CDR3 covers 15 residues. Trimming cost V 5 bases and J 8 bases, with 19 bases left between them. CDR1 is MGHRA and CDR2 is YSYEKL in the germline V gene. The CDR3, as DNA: TGCGCCAGCAGCGCCCTCCTAGAGGGGACGGACATTCAGTACTTC. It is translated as CASSALLEGTDIQYF.

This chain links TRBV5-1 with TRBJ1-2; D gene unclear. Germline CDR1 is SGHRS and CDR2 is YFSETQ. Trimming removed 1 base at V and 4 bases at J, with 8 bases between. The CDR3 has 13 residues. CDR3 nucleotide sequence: TGCGCCAGCAGCTTGACGGCCATCTATGGCTACACCTTC. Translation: CASSLTAIYGYTF.

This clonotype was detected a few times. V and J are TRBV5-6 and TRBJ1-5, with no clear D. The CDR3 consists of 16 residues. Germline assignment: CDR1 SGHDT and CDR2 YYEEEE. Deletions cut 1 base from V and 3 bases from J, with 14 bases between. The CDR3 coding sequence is TGTGCCAGCAGCTTGTATCTGGGTAGGGACAATCAGCCCCAGCATTTT. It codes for CASSLYLGRDNQPQHF. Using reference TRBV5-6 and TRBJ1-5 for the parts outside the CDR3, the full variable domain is DAGVTQSPTHLIKTRGQQVTLRCSPKSGHDTVSWYQQALGQGPQFIFQYYEEEERQRGNFPDRFSGHQFPNYSSELNVNALLLGDSALYLCASSLYLGRDNQPQHFGDGTRLSIL.

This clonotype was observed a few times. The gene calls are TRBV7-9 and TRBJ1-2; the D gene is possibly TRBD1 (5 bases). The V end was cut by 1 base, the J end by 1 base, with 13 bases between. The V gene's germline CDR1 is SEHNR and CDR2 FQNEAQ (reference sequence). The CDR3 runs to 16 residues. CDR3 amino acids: CASSLEKGLFNYGYTF. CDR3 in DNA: TGTGCCAGCAGCTTAGAGAAGGGGCTATTTAACTATGGCTACACCTTC.

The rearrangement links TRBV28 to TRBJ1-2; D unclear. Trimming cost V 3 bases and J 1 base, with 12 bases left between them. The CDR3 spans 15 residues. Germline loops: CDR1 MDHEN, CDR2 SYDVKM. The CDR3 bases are TGTGCCAGCAGTTTTGGCTCCCGAAGTAACTATGGCTACACCTTC. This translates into CASSFGSRSNYGYTF.

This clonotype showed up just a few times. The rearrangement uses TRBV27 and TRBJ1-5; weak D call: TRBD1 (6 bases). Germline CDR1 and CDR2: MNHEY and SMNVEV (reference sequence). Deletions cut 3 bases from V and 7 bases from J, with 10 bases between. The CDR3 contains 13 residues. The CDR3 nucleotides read TGTGCCAGCAGTTTTAACAGGGACCAGCCCCAGCATTTT. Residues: CASSFNRDQPQHF.

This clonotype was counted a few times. The CDR3 DNA reads TGTGCCAGCAGCTTCTTCGGGAATGGCAATCAGCCCCAGCATTTT. It encodes CASSFFGNGNQPQHF. The rearrangement joins TRBV7-2 to TRBJ1-5; D is uncertain. The CDR3 length is 15 residues. The germline V and J ends were trimmed by 3 bases and 2 bases, with 11 bases remaining between them. CDR1 SGHTA and CDR2 FQGNSA come from the germline V gene.

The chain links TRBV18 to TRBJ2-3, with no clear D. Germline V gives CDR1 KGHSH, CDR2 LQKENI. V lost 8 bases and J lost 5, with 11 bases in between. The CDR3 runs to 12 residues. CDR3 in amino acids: CASSPPGDTQYF. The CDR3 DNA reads TGTGCCAGCAGTCCCCCAGGAGATACGCAGTATTTT.

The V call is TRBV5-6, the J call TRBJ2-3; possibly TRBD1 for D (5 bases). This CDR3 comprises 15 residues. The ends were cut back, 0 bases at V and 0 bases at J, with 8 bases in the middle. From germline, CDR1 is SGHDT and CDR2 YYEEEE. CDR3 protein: CASSLGYRSTDTQYF. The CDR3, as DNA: TGTGCCAGCAGCTTGGGGTACAGGAGCACAGATACGCAGTATTTT.

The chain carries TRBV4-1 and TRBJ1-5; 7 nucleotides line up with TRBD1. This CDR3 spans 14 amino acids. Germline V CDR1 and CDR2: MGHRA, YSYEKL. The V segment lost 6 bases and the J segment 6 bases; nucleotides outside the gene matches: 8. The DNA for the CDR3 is TGCGCCAGCAGTTCGAGACAGGGTAGTCAGCCCCAGCATTTT. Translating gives CASSSRQGSQPQHF.

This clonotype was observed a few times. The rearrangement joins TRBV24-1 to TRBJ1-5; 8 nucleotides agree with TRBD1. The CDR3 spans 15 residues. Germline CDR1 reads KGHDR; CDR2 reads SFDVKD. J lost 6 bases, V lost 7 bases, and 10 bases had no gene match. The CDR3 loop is CATRARTGRIQPQHF. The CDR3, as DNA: TGTGCCACCAGGGCCAGGACAGGGCGAATTCAGCCCCAGCATTTT.

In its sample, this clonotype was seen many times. CDR3 DNA: TGTGCCATCAGTGAAGAGGGTGGGACCATGGGTCAGCCCCAGCATTTT. This gives the protein CAISEEGGTMGQPQHF. The J gene is TRBJ1-5, the V gene TRBV10-3, with a tentative D call TRBD1 (5 bases). Looked up from germline, CDR1 is ENHRY and CDR2 is SYGVKD. CDR3 size: 16 residues. Between the trimmed V and J ends, which lost 3 bases and 6 bases, there was a span of 18 bases.

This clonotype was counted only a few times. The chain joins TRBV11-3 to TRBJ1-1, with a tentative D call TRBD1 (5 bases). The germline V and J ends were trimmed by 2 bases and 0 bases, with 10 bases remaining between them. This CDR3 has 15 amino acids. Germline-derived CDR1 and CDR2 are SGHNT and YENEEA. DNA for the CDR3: TGTGCCAGCAGCTTAAATGGAGGGGTGAACACTGAAGCTTTCTTT. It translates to CASSLNGGVNTEAFF. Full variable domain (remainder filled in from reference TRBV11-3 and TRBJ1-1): EAGVVQSPRYKIIEKKQPVAFWCNPISGHNTLYWYLQNLGQGPELLIRYENEEAVDDSQLPKDRFSAERLKGVDSTLKIQPAELGDSAVYLCASSLNGGVNTEAFFGQGTRLTVV.

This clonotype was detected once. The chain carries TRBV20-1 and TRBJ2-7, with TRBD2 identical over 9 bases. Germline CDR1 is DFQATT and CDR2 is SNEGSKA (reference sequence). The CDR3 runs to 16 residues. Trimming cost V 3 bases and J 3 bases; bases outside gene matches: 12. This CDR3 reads CSARTIAGAWNYEQYF. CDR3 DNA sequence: TGCAGTGCTAGGACCATAGCGGGAGCCTGGAACTACGAGCAGTACTTC.

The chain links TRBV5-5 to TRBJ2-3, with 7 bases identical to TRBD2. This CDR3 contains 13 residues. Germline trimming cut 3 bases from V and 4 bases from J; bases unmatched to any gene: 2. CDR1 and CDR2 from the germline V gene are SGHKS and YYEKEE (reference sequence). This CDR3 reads CASSSLAADTQYF. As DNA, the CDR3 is TGTGCCAGCAGCTCTCTAGCGGCAGATACGCAGTATTTT.